This is a list of T cell receptor beta chains from one sample in a study of glioma-infiltrating T cells after dendritic cell vaccination. Using immunoSEQ multiplex PCR, the repertoire was profiled, and TCRdb retains in-frame clones only, with some absent. This table has tens of thousands of clones, about 79% appearing once. Sequencing used blood, obtained after dendritic cell vaccination. The receptors originated from a human donor with glioblastoma. The CDR3 runs from the conserved cysteine through the conserved F or W. D genes are given only for firm matches. Not every row has a clone size; where given, it reads once, few, many or a size class.

clone size	V gene	D gene	J gene	CDR3 protein	CDR3 DNA
few	TRBV10-3	-	TRBJ2-3	CAISESGNRASSQYF	TGTGCCATCAGTGAGTCGGGTAATAGAGCGTCCTCGCAGTATTTT
-	TRBV4-3	TRBD1	TRBJ2-3	CASSPTGTATDTQYF	TGCGCCAGCAGCCCGACAGGGACGGCCACAGATACGCAGTATTTT
-	TRBV5-1	-	TRBJ2-7	CASSLGSNYEQYF	TGCGCCAGCAGCTTGGGAAGCAACTACGAGCAGTACTTC
once	TRBV7-2	TRBD2	TRBJ2-1	CASSSHYSGEQFF	TGTGCCAGCAGCTCACACTATAGCGGGGAGCAGTTCTTC
once	TRBV7-2	TRBD1	TRBJ1-2	CASSSIGQVPGYTF	TGTGCCAGCAGCTCCATAGGACAGGTTCCCGGCTACACCTTC
-	TRBV5-4	-	TRBJ1-1	CASSLGRAATEAFF	TGTGCCAGCAGCTTGGGGCGGGCGGCGACTGAAGCTTTCTTT
-	TRBV27	-	TRBJ1-1	CASRIITGFTEAFF	TGTGCCAGCAGAATAATTACAGGGTTCACTGAAGCTTTCTTT
-	TRBV2	TRBD2	TRBJ2-3	CASSERGSGGAFSTDTQYF	TGTGCCAGCAGTGAACGTGGTAGCGGGGGGGCCTTTTCCACAGATACGCAGTATTTT
-	TRBV15	TRBD2	TRBJ2-7	CATSIGTSGGADEQYF	TGTGCCACCAGCATAGGGACTAGCGGGGGGGCCGACGAGCAGTACTTC
-	TRBV15	-	TRBJ2-5	CATSRDHNWGRQETQYF	TGTGCCACCAGCAGAGATCACAATTGGGGGAGGCAAGAGACCCAGTACTTC
-	TRBV6-1	-	TRBJ1-5	CASSDGGFSNQPQHF	TGTGCCAGCAGTGACGGGGGGTTTAGCAATCAGCCCCAGCATTTT
few	TRBV19	-	TRBJ1-1	CASSIGAVEAFF	TGTGCCAGTAGTATTGGGGCCGTCGAAGCTTTCTTT
-	TRBV27	TRBD1	TRBJ1-1	CASSLMRTGSSEAFF	TGTGCCAGCAGTTTAATGAGGACAGGGTCATCTGAAGCTTTCTTT
-	TRBV5-1	-	TRBJ2-7	CASSSGTRDEQYF	TGCGCCAGCAGCTCCGGGACTCGGGACGAGCAGTACTTC
-	TRBV5-1	-	TRBJ2-2	CASSLVGGTGELFF	TGCGCCAGCAGCTTGGTGGGGGGTACCGGGGAGCTGTTTTTT
-	TRBV11-3	TRBD2	TRBJ2-5	CASSSRRVVAGGPETQYF	TGTGCCAGCAGCTCGCGCCGGGTGGTAGCGGGGGGCCCGGAGACCCAGTACTTC
-	TRBV29-1	-	TRBJ1-2	CSVGGHVAGYTF	TGCAGCGTTGGAGGGCACGTGGCTGGCTACACCTTC
-	TRBV5-1	TRBD2	TRBJ2-3	CASSLPGGNTDTQYF	TGCGCCAGCAGCTTGCCGGGGGGGAACACAGATACGCAGTATTTT
-	TRBV10-1	-	TRBJ2-3	CASSGGGLETDTQYF	TGCGCCAGCTCGGGCGGAGGGCTGGAGACAGATACGCAGTATTTT
-	TRBV28	-	TRBJ1-4	CASSLGGETEREKLFF	TGTGCCAGCAGTTTGGGCGGTGAGACAGAACGTGAAAAACTGTTTTTT
-	TRBV29-1	TRBD1	TRBJ2-7	CSVWDSSYEQYF	TGCAGCGTTTGGGACAGCTCCTACGAGCAGTACTTC
-	TRBV15	TRBD2	TRBJ2-3	CATAPGGFTDTQYF	TGTGCCACCGCTCCGGGGGGTTTCACAGATACGCAGTATTTT
-	TRBV27	-	TRBJ2-7	CASSPREYYEQYF	TGTGCCAGCAGCCCGCGAGAGTACTACGAGCAGTACTTC
many	TRBV6-1	TRBD2	TRBJ2-5	CASSEPAGGGETQYF	TGTGCCAGCAGTGAACCAGCGGGGGGAGGGGAGACCCAGTACTTC
-	TRBV30	-	TRBJ1-6	CAWIGSRVTLHF	TGTGCCTGGATAGGCTCGAGGGTAACCCTCCACTTT
-	TRBV7-2	-	TRBJ1-2	CASSLNGGEGLGGYTF	TGTGCCAGCAGCTTAAATGGGGGGGAGGGATTAGGTGGCTACACCTTC
once	TRBV6-6	-	TRBJ1-5	CASILQGNQPQHF	TGTGCCAGCATCCTGCAGGGTAATCAGCCCCAGCATTTT
-	TRBV6-4	-	TRBJ2-2	CASRQGSGELFF	TGTGCCAGCAGGCAGGGGAGCGGGGAGCTGTTTTTT